What follows are 23 T cell receptor beta chains derived from one specimen sequenced in a study of blood T cell repertoires in COVID-19. Clones were read by immunoSEQ multiplex PCR, and TCRdb kept only the in-frame ones, dropping some. The profile shows around 180,000 clones, about 88% of them singletons. The sample consisted of peripheral blood. The receptors were sampled from a man aged 60 to 69 with acute or convalescent COVID-19.

The gene calls are TRBV24-1 and TRBJ2-5; possibly TRBD1 for D (7 bases). V was clipped by 4 bases and J by 4 bases, with 12 bases between them. Per the germline V gene, CDR1 is KGHDR and CDR2 is SFDVKD. The CDR3 has 14 amino acids. The CDR3 reads CATSDPQGGETQYF. As DNA, the CDR3 is TGTGCCACCAGTGACCCCCAGGGGGGAGAGACCCAGTACTTC.

The genes are TRBV15 and TRBJ2-7; D gene ambiguous. CDR1 LNHNV and CDR2 YYDKDF come from the germline V gene (reference sequence). This CDR3 region has 14 residues. Trimming took 0 bases from V and 3 from J, leaving 9 bases between them. This CDR3 reads CATSRDAEFYEQYF. CDR3 in DNA: TGTGCCACCAGCAGAGATGCAGAATTCTACGAGCAGTACTTC.

The J gene is TRBJ2-5, the V gene TRBV30; unclear D gene. Germline V gene sequence: CDR1 GTSNPN, CDR2 SVGIG (reference sequence). CDR3 length: 13 residues. The V gene lost 4 bases and the J gene lost 5 bases, with 14 bases spanning the gap. DNA for the CDR3: TGTGCCTGGACTCCCAGTGTTTCGGAGACCCAGTACTTC. It is translated as CAWTPSVSETQYF.

This chain uses TRBV14 with TRBJ1-4; D ambiguous. CDR3 size: 13 residues. CDR1 and CDR2 from the germline V gene are SGHDN and FVKESK. V shed 1 base and J shed 8 bases, with 8 bases lying between them. This CDR3 reads CASSQGLEEKLFF. CDR3 nucleotides: TGTGCCAGCAGCCAAGGGTTGGAGGAAAAACTGTTTTTT.

This clone appeared a few times. V and J are TRBV6-4 and TRBJ1-2; the D is unclear. Germline V lookup: CDR1 MRHNA, CDR2 SNTAGT. V lost 0 bases, J lost 4 bases, and 9 bases lay in between. The CDR3 spans 14 residues. Written as DNA, the CDR3 is TGTGCCAGCAGTGACTCGGTCGGGTCCTATGGCTACACCTTC. Residues: CASSDSVGSYGYTF.

The chain joins TRBV2 to TRBJ1-6; tentatively, D is TRBD1 (5 bases). V lost 7 bases and J lost 2, with 9 bases in between. This CDR3 has 14 amino acids. CDR1 is SNHLY, CDR2 FYNNEI, per germline. The DNA for the CDR3 is TGTGCCAGCATGGAGGGGACCTATAATTCACCCCTCCACTTT. This encodes CASMEGTYNSPLHF.

This chain uses TRBV7-8 with TRBJ2-7, with D perhaps TRBD2 (6 bases). The CDR3 has 14 amino acids. Trimming left V 2 bases short and J 4 bases short, with 12 bases between. Germline V lookup: CDR1 SGHVS, CDR2 FQNEAQ. CDR3 nucleotide sequence: TGTGCCAGCAGCTTAAGGGACTCCATATACGAGCAGTACTTC. The encoded protein is CASSLRDSIYEQYF. Together with reference TRBV7-8 and TRBJ2-7, the CDR3 gives the full variable domain: GAGVSQSPRYKVAKRGQDVALRCDPISGHVSLFWYQQALGQGPEFLTYFQNEAQLDKSGLPSDRFFAERPEGSVSTLKIQRTQQEDSAVYLCASSLRDSIYEQYFGPGTRLTVT.

J is TRBJ2-5 and V is TRBV11-3, with D unresolved. The V gene lost 10 bases and the J gene lost 1 base, with 13 bases spanning the gap. CDR3 length equals 13 residues. CDR1 and CDR2 (germline): SGHNT, YENEEA. CDR3 coding DNA: TGTGCCACCACCGCCGGTCCCCAAGAGACCCAGTACTTC. It codes for CATTAGPQETQYF.

CDR3 sequence reads: CAISGGTGGETQYF. CDR3 bases: TGTGCCATCAGCGGGGGGACAGGGGGAGAGACCCAGTACTTC. J is TRBJ2-5 and V is TRBV10-3, with 11 nucleotides matching TRBD1. CDR3 length: 14 residues. Germline V CDR1 and CDR2: ENHRY, SYGVKD. Trimming cost V 6 bases and J 4 bases; bases outside gene matches: 4.

The chain combines TRBV6-5 with TRBJ1-3; no clear D gene. V shed 0 bases and J shed 1 base, with 4 bases lying between them. This CDR3 is 14 amino acids long. Germline V gene data show CDR1 as MNHEY and CDR2 as SVGAGI. The CDR3 sequence is CASSYSASGNTIYF. The CDR3 nucleotides read TGTGCCAGCAGTTACTCAGCGTCTGGAAACACCATATATTTT.

The chain recombines TRBV13 with TRBJ1-3, with a possible D match to TRBD1 (6 bases). The CDR3 contains 15 residues. With 5 bases removed from V and 0 bases from J, the gap between germline ends came to 11 bases. Germline lookup yields CDR1 PRHDT and CDR2 FYEKMQ (reference sequence). As DNA, the CDR3 is TGTGCCAGCAGCCCCGGGGGGGCCTCTGGAAACACCATATATTTT. Translation gives CASSPGGASGNTIYF.

The rearrangement joins TRBV6-6 to TRBJ1-4, with D uncertain. Trimming left V 0 bases short and J 5 bases short, with 10 bases between. The CDR3 contains 15 residues. Looked up from germline, CDR1 is MNHNY and CDR2 is SVGAGI (reference sequence). In nucleotides, the CDR3 is TGTGCCAGCAGTTACTCGAGGACTGTCAATGAAAAACTGTTTTTT. The encoded protein is CASSYSRTVNEKLFF.

The chain employs TRBV5-6 and TRBJ1-3; 7 bases map to TRBD1. This CDR3 comprises 18 residues. From germline, CDR1 is SGHDT and CDR2 YYEEEE. Trimming took 1 base from V and 2 from J; bases not matched to a gene: 12. The CDR3 DNA sequence: TGTGCCAGCAGCTTGCGGGTGACAGGGTACTTGGCTGGAAACACCATATATTTT. This sequence encodes CASSLRVTGYLAGNTIYF.

The rearrangement joins TRBV29-1 to TRBJ2-7, with 13 bases identical to TRBD2. The CDR3 covers 14 residues. Germline V gives CDR1 SQVTM, CDR2 ANQGSEA. The V segment lost 1 base and the J segment 3 bases; nucleotides outside the gene matches: 0. DNA of the CDR3: TGCAGCGTTGAAGGGACTAGCGGGAGCTACGAGCAGTACTTC. Its translation: CSVEGTSGSYEQYF.

The chain joins TRBV18 to TRBJ1-4, with 8 bases identical to TRBD1. The CDR3 spans 14 residues. The junction had 5 bases not matched to a gene; V was cut back by 4 bases and J by 7 bases. Germline V CDR1 and CDR2: KGHSH, LQKENI. The CDR3 nucleotides are TGTGCCAGCTCACGGCTGACAGGGGTTGAAAAACTGTTTTTT. It specifies CASSRLTGVEKLFF.

The chain carries TRBV27 and TRBJ1-2, with a tentative D call TRBD1 (5 bases). Trimming removed 2 bases at V and 4 bases at J, with 11 bases between. The CDR3 covers 14 residues. Germline V gene lookup returns CDR1 MNHEY and CDR2 SMNVEV (reference sequence). This CDR3 reads CASSLTDSLYGYTF. DNA of the CDR3: TGTGCCAGCAGTTTAACCGACAGTCTCTATGGCTACACCTTC.

The chain recombines TRBV24-1 with TRBJ1-2; D is possibly TRBD1 (5 bases). The V gene lost 4 bases and the J gene lost 1 base, with 15 bases spanning the gap. Per the germline V gene, CDR1 is KGHDR and CDR2 is SFDVKD. There are 16 residues in the CDR3. For the CDR3, the DNA is TGTGCCACCAGTGACTCCCAGGGTGGGGTTAACTATGGCTACACCTTC. Its protein is CATSDSQGGVNYGYTF.

This clone occurred a few times. This chain connects TRBV11-2 to TRBJ2-6, with 8 positions matching TRBD1. Trimming at V came to 0 bases and at J to 0 bases, leaving 4 bases not matched to a gene. Per the germline V gene, CDR1 is SGHAT and CDR2 is FQNNGV. This CDR3 has 18 residues. CDR3 sequence: CASSLDGTGLSGANVLTF. The CDR3 DNA reads as TGTGCCAGCAGCTTAGACGGGACAGGACTCTCTGGGGCCAACGTCCTGACTTTC.

The CDR3: CASSQAWAGLDGYTF. The CDR3 DNA reads TGCGCCAGCAGCCAAGCTTGGGCAGGGTTGGATGGCTACACCTTC. The chain is built from TRBV4-3 and TRBJ1-2; tentatively, D is TRBD1 (5 bases). The V gene lost 1 base and the J gene lost 6 bases, with 15 bases spanning the gap. This CDR3 comprises 15 residues. CDR1 LGHNA and CDR2 YSLEER come from the germline V gene.

The V gene is TRBV7-8, the J gene TRBJ1-5, with D maybe TRBD1 (6 bases). Looked up from germline, CDR1 is SGHVS and CDR2 is FQNEAQ. With 6 bases removed from V and 6 bases from J, the gap between germline ends came to 12 bases. The CDR3 loop spans 13 amino acids. CDR3 DNA sequence: TGTGCCAGCAGTACAGGGCTGAGTCAGCCCCAGCATTTT. Translation gives CASSTGLSQPQHF.

The V and J genes are TRBV24-1 and TRBJ2-5; a weak D match, TRBD2 (6 bases). The germline V and J ends were trimmed by 4 bases and 4 bases, with 21 bases remaining between them. The CDR3 has 17 amino acids. The germline V gene encodes CDR1 KGHDR and CDR2 SFDVKD. The CDR3 sequence is CATSDSLALHGGETQYF. CDR3 nucleotide sequence: TGTGCCACCAGTGACTCACTAGCTTTACATGGAGGAGAGACCCAGTACTTC.

The chain uses TRBV6-5 and TRBJ2-5; TRBD1 aligns across 8 bases. The CDR3 runs 16 residues. The V gene's germline CDR1 is MNHEY and CDR2 SVGAGI. V shed 2 bases and J 5 bases; nucleotides not matched to a gene: 10. CDR3 protein: CASSYPRTGRAETQYF. The CDR3 DNA is TGTGCCAGCAGTTACCCAAGGACAGGGAGAGCGGAGACCCAGTACTTC.

The genes are TRBV9 and TRBJ2-2; D may be TRBD2 (6 bases). V was pared by 6 bases and J by 2 bases, with 14 bases between. Germline CDR1 reads SGDLS; CDR2 reads YYNGEE. CDR3 length: 15 residues. The CDR3 is CASNSLGGNTGELFF. In nucleotides, the CDR3 is TGTGCCAGCAACTCGTTGGGGGGAAACACCGGGGAGCTGTTTTTT.